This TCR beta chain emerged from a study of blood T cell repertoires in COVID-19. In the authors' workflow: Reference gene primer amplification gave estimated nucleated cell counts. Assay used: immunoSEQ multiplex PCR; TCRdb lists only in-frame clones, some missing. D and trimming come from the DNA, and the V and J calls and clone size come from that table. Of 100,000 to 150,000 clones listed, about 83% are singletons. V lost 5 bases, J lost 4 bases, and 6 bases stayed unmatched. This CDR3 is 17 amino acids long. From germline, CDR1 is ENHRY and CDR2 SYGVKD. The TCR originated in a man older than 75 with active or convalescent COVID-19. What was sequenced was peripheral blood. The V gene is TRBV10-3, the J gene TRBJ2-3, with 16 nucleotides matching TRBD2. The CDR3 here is CAISTGLAGGPSDTQYF. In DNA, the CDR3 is TGTGCCATCAGTACGGGACTAGCGGGGGGGCCGTCAGATACGCAGTATTTT.